This is a list of T cell receptor beta chains from one sample in a study of T cells in Graves' hyperthyroidism and ophthalmopathy. One entry per CDR3 protein, called by TCRdb with MiXCR from the multiplex PCR reads. The data show 350,000 to 400,000 distinct CDR3 sequences, around 14% seen once. Sequencing was carried out using blood. The source of these receptors is a woman aged 30 to 39 with Graves' hyperthyroidism. CDR3s include the opening cysteine and the closing phenylalanine or tryptophan. The D gene is left open where the match is weak. The listing skips clone size in some rows; elsewhere it reads once, few, many or a size class.

d_gene,v_gene,abundance,j_gene,CDR3aa,CDR3nt
NA,TRBV7-2,many,TRBJ1-5,CASSSVVGVGNQPQHF,TGTGCCAGCAGCTCAGTAGTCGGTGTAGGCAATCAGCCCCAGCATTTT
TRBD2,TRBV5-4,once,TRBJ2-1,CASSLSGEGKFLDEQFF,TGTGCCAGCAGCTTGTCGGGGGAGGGGAAATTCTTGGATGAGCAGTTCTTC
TRBD2,TRBV15,NA,TRBJ2-2,CATSRDFNSGSRKTGELFF,TGTGCCACCAGCAGAGATTTTAATAGCGGGAGTCGTAAAACCGGGGAGCTGTTTTTT
NA,TRBV3-1,few,TRBJ2-2,CASSQRELVYTGELFF,TGTGCCAGCAGCCAAAGGGAATTGGTGTACACCGGGGAGCTGTTTTTT
NA,TRBV20-1,few,TRBJ1-2,CSARGSVRAVTF,TGCAGTGCTAGAGGGAGTGTGCGGGCTGTCACCTTC
NA,TRBV3-1,many,TRBJ2-7,CASSQPAGSYEQYF,TGTGCCAGCAGCCAACCTGCTGGTTCCTACGAGCAGTACTTC
NA,TRBV14,few,TRBJ2-5,CASSLPGRHQETQYF,TGTGCCAGCAGCCTGCCGGGACGTCACCAAGAGACCCAGTACTTC
NA,TRBV7-9,many,TRBJ2-5,CASSLAGLQETQYF,TGTGCCAGCAGCTTAGCGGGGCTGCAAGAGACCCAGTACTTC
NA,TRBV11-2,NA,TRBJ2-3,CASSVGTETDTQYF,TGTGCCAGCAGCGTAGGAACAGAAACAGATACGCAGTATTTT
TRBD1,TRBV28,many,TRBJ1-2,CASSPQTGGFYGYTF,TGTGCCAGCAGTCCTCAGACAGGGGGATTCTATGGCTACACCTTC